A selection of T cell receptor beta chains follows, all from one sample in a study of blood T cell repertoires in COVID-19. The protocol was immunoSEQ multiplex PCR, while the TCRdb copy is restricted to in-frame clones and leaves out a portion. The data show about 110,000 clones, 80% to 85% seen once. Sequencing was done on a sample of peripheral blood. The receptors come from a human donor in a cohort sampled during active COVID-19. The CDR3 runs from the conserved cysteine through the conserved F or W. D genes are given only for firm matches. Clone size appears in some rows only: once, few, many, or a class for an expanded clone.

D gene: -; clone size: -; V gene: TRBV7-3; J gene: TRBJ1-2; CDR3 DNA: TGTGCCAGCAGCCCGGGATTCAGGGGTGGCTACACCTTC; CDR3 protein: CASSPGFRGGYTF
D gene: TRBD2; clone size: -; V gene: TRBV11-2; J gene: TRBJ2-1; CDR3 DNA: TGTGCCAGCAGCTCCCTAGCGGGAGGTGACAATGAGCAGTTCTTC; CDR3 protein: CASSSLAGGDNEQFF
D gene: TRBD1; clone size: few; V gene: TRBV19; J gene: TRBJ1-4; CDR3 DNA: TGTGCCTCCAGGGACAGCGCAACTAATGAAAAACTGTTTTTT; CDR3 protein: CASRDSATNEKLFF
D gene: TRBD2; clone size: -; V gene: TRBV10-3; J gene: TRBJ2-2; CDR3 DNA: TGTGCCATCAAGCCGCGGGAGGGTCTCGGGGAGCTGTTTTTT; CDR3 protein: CAIKPREGLGELFF
D gene: -; clone size: -; V gene: TRBV5-1; J gene: TRBJ1-2; CDR3 DNA: TGCGCCAGCAGCATGTACGGACAAGCAACCTATGGCTACACCTTC; CDR3 protein: CASSMYGQATYGYTF
D gene: TRBD2; clone size: -; V gene: TRBV25-1; J gene: TRBJ2-2; CDR3 DNA: TGTGCCAGCAGTGACCTACTAGCGGGAGGGCTTTCGACCGGGGAGCTGTTTTTT; CDR3 protein: CASSDLLAGGLSTGELFF
D gene: TRBD1; clone size: -; V gene: TRBV7-8; J gene: TRBJ2-1; CDR3 DNA: TGTGCCAGCAGCCGAGAACCGGGACAGGGGAACAATGAGCAGTTCTTC; CDR3 protein: CASSREPGQGNNEQFF
D gene: TRBD1; clone size: -; V gene: TRBV11-2; J gene: TRBJ1-5; CDR3 DNA: TGTGCCAGCAGCTCTGGGACAGCAAACGCCGGCCAGCCCCAGCATTTT; CDR3 protein: CASSSGTANAGQPQHF
D gene: -; clone size: few; V gene: TRBV2; J gene: TRBJ2-1; CDR3 DNA: TGTGCCAGCAGTGAAGTATCTACCCAAAGCTCCTACAATGAGCAGTTCTTC; CDR3 protein: CASSEVSTQSSYNEQFF
D gene: TRBD1; clone size: -; V gene: TRBV27; J gene: TRBJ2-7; CDR3 DNA: TGTGCCAGCAAGGGACAGGGGTACGAGCAGTACTTC; CDR3 protein: CASKGQGYEQYF
D gene: -; clone size: -; V gene: TRBV10-2; J gene: TRBJ1-5; CDR3 DNA: TGCGCCAGCAGTCGGCGGGGAAATCAGCCCCAGCATTTT; CDR3 protein: CASSRRGNQPQHF
D gene: -; clone size: -; V gene: TRBV3-1/TRBV3-2; J gene: TRBJ1-1; CDR3 DNA: TGTGCCAGCAGCCAAGAGAGGACTGAAGCTTTCTTT; CDR3 protein: CASSQERTEAFF
D gene: TRBD1; clone size: -; V gene: TRBV25-1; J gene: TRBJ1-5; CDR3 DNA: TGTGCCAGCAGTGAATCTCGTTTTGGACAGGAACTCAATCAGCCCCAGCATTTT; CDR3 protein: CASSESRFGQELNQPQHF
D gene: TRBD1; clone size: -; V gene: TRBV4-1; J gene: TRBJ2-3; CDR3 DNA: TGCGCCAGCAGCCAAAGAACAGGGGCCGCGGATACGCAGTATTTT; CDR3 protein: CASSQRTGAADTQYF
D gene: TRBD2; clone size: once; V gene: TRBV11-2; J gene: TRBJ2-7; CDR3 DNA: TGTGCCAGCAGCTTAGGGGGCTCTAGCGGGAGCGAGCAGTACTTC; CDR3 protein: CASSLGGSSGSEQYF
D gene: -; clone size: -; V gene: TRBV4-2; J gene: TRBJ2-5; CDR3 DNA: TGTGCCAGCAGCCAAAGCCGACAGGTGGGGGAGACCCAGTACTTC; CDR3 protein: CASSQSRQVGETQYF
D gene: TRBD1; clone size: -; V gene: TRBV27; J gene: TRBJ1-1; CDR3 DNA: TGTGCCAGCAGTTACAGGGGGCTCACTGAAGCTTTCTTT; CDR3 protein: CASSYRGLTEAFF
D gene: -; clone size: few; V gene: TRBV9; J gene: TRBJ1-2; CDR3 DNA: TGTGCCAGCAGCCCCCGACCTGACAGGAGACAGACTAACTATGGCTACACCTTC; CDR3 protein: CASSPRPDRRQTNYGYTF
D gene: -; clone size: -; V gene: TRBV20-1; J gene: TRBJ2-1; CDR3 DNA: TGCAGTGCAAGCGACGGAGATAGCCAGTTCTTC; CDR3 protein: CSASDGDSQFF
D gene: TRBD1; clone size: -; V gene: TRBV19; J gene: TRBJ1-4; CDR3 DNA: TGTGCCAGTAGTATACCTCCGGGACAGGTACATGAAAAACTGTTTTTT; CDR3 protein: CASSIPPGQVHEKLFF
D gene: TRBD2; clone size: few; V gene: TRBV9; J gene: TRBJ2-5; CDR3 DNA: TGTGCCAGCAGCGCACCGCTTGCTAGCGGACAAGAGACCCAGTACTTC; CDR3 protein: CASSAPLASGQETQYF
D gene: -; clone size: -; V gene: TRBV18; J gene: TRBJ2-3; CDR3 DNA: TGTGCCAGCTCACCATCCTCCCAGTCCACAGATACGCAGTATTTT; CDR3 protein: CASSPSSQSTDTQYF
D gene: -; clone size: -; V gene: TRBV15; J gene: TRBJ1-1; CDR3 DNA: TGTGCCACCAGCACCGGGGGGAGGAACACTGAAGCTTTCTTT; CDR3 protein: CATSTGGRNTEAFF
D gene: -; clone size: -; V gene: TRBV6-4; J gene: TRBJ2-5; CDR3 DNA: TGTGCCAGCGGTCGCGGTAAGACCCAGTACTTC; CDR3 protein: CASGRGKTQYF
D gene: -; clone size: -; V gene: TRBV29-1; J gene: TRBJ2-1; CDR3 DNA: TGCAGCGCCCGGACTGGGAGCTCCTACAATGAGCAGTTCTTC; CDR3 protein: CSARTGSSYNEQFF
D gene: TRBD2; clone size: -; V gene: TRBV28; J gene: TRBJ2-1; CDR3 DNA: TGTGCCAGCAGCCGAGCGCAAATCACTAGCGGGAGATACAATGAGCAGTTCTTC; CDR3 protein: CASSRAQITSGRYNEQFF
D gene: TRBD1; clone size: -; V gene: TRBV24-1; J gene: TRBJ2-5; CDR3 DNA: TGTGCCACCAGTGATTTAGTCAGGGGGCTGGAGACCCAGTACTTC; CDR3 protein: CATSDLVRGLETQYF
D gene: -; clone size: -; V gene: TRBV19; J gene: TRBJ2-2; CDR3 DNA: TGTGCCAGTAGTCTAGGGGCGACAGGCACCGGGGAGCTGTTTTTT; CDR3 protein: CASSLGATGTGELFF
D gene: -; clone size: -; V gene: TRBV5-6; J gene: TRBJ1-2; CDR3 DNA: TGTGCCAGCAGCTTGGCAGACATCTACACCTTC; CDR3 protein: CASSLADIYTF
D gene: TRBD2; clone size: -; V gene: TRBV7-2; J gene: TRBJ2-2; CDR3 DNA: TGTGCCAGCAGCACGAAAGCGGGAGGTACCGGGGAGCTGTTTTTT; CDR3 protein: CASSTKAGGTGELFF
D gene: -; clone size: -; V gene: TRBV7-8; J gene: TRBJ2-7; CDR3 DNA: TGTGCCAGCAGCTTATTGCGGGGAAAGATCTACGAGCAGTACTTC; CDR3 protein: CASSLLRGKIYEQYF
D gene: TRBD2; clone size: -; V gene: TRBV7-2; J gene: TRBJ2-3; CDR3 DNA: TGTGCCAGCAGCTTAGTTGGTAGCGGGAGGGTGGATACGCAGTATTTT; CDR3 protein: CASSLVGSGRVDTQYF
D gene: -; clone size: -; V gene: TRBV7-2; J gene: TRBJ2-7; CDR3 DNA: TGTGCCAGCAGCCCGCAGGGTGGGGCCTACGAGCAGTACTTC; CDR3 protein: CASSPQGGAYEQYF
D gene: TRBD2; clone size: -; V gene: TRBV2; J gene: TRBJ2-5; CDR3 DNA: TGTGCCAGCGGGGAGCGGGAGATCCAAGAGACCCAGTACTTC; CDR3 protein: CASGEREIQETQYF
D gene: TRBD1; clone size: -; V gene: TRBV19; J gene: TRBJ1-1; CDR3 DNA: TGTGCCAGTAGACAGGGGGAGGTTGAAGGCACTGAAGCTTTCTTT; CDR3 protein: CASRQGEVEGTEAFF
D gene: -; clone size: -; V gene: TRBV18; J gene: TRBJ2-3; CDR3 DNA: TGTGCCAGCTCATCCTGGACTACAAACACAGATACGCAGTATTTT; CDR3 protein: CASSSWTTNTDTQYF
D gene: TRBD2; clone size: -; V gene: TRBV7-2; J gene: TRBJ2-3; CDR3 DNA: TGTGCCAGCAGCGTCATCCCTCAGGCGGGAGGCACAGATACGCAGTATTTT; CDR3 protein: CASSVIPQAGGTDTQYF
D gene: TRBD1; clone size: -; V gene: TRBV28; J gene: TRBJ1-4; CDR3 DNA: TGTGCCAGCAGCAAAACAGGGGTGGATGAAAAACTGTTTTTT; CDR3 protein: CASSKTGVDEKLFF
D gene: TRBD1; clone size: -; V gene: TRBV7-6; J gene: TRBJ1-1; CDR3 DNA: TGTGCCAGCAGAAGAGGGGGCGCCGAGACTGAAGCTTTCTTT; CDR3 protein: CASRRGGAETEAFF
D gene: -; clone size: -; V gene: TRBV4-3; J gene: TRBJ1-3; CDR3 DNA: TGCGCCAGCAGCCGAAGGGGGGGGCTTGGAAACACCATATATTTT; CDR3 protein: CASSRRGGLGNTIYF